The 24 T cell receptor beta chains below all came from one sample that was sequenced in a study of regulatory T cells in long-lasting Graves disease. To make TCR beta libraries, researchers used iRepertoire HTBI primers and Arm-PCR of CDR3 regions. TCRdb itself ran the multiplex PCR reads through MiXCR, one entry per CDR3 protein. The sample yields hundreds of thousands of distinct CDR3 sequences, around an eighth seen once. Indicated time point: newly diagnosed GD, antithyroid drugs for less than 3 months. PBMC-extracted RNA yielded the TCR library. The same sample was also used in a study of T cells in Graves' hyperthyroidism and ophthalmopathy.

The specimen was peripheral blood mononuclear cells (PBMCs), collected at new diagnosis, from a patient treated with antithyroid drugs. All receptors derive from a man under 40 with Graves disease.

This chain links TRBV6-1 with TRBJ2-7; D is perhaps TRBD1 (5 bases). Germline loops: CDR1 MNHNS, CDR2 SASEGT. V lost 8 bases to trimming and J lost 6 bases, with 11 bases between them. The CDR3 has 11 residues. The CDR3, as DNA: TGTGCCAGCGGCACAGGTGGCGAGCAGTACTTC. Its translation: CASGTGGEQYF.

This clonotype was seen only a few times. The chain is built from TRBV5-5 and TRBJ2-5; D perhaps matches TRBD1 (5 bases). Germline CDR1 is SGHKS and CDR2 is YYEKEE (reference sequence). The CDR3 length is 14 residues. The V gene lost 5 bases and the J gene lost 1 base, with 12 bases spanning the gap. CDR3 protein: CASSIRQTQETQYF. The CDR3 region has the DNA TGTGCCAGCAGTATAAGACAGACCCAAGAGACCCAGTACTTC. Full variable domain (remainder filled in from reference TRBV5-5 and TRBJ2-5): DAGVTQSPTHLIKTRGQQVTLRCSPISGHKSVSWYQQVLGQGPQFIFQYYEKEERGRGNFPDRFSARQFPNYSSELNVNALLLGDSALYLCASSIRQTQETQYFGPGTRLLVL.

The chain employs TRBV5-1 and TRBJ2-5; 8 positions agree with TRBD2. Germline-derived CDR1 and CDR2 are SGHRS and YFSETQ. The CDR3 has 14 amino acids. Trimming removed 0 bases from V and 3 bases from J; junction bases left unmatched: 1. The CDR3 DNA is TGCGCCAGCAGCTTGGTGCGGGAGGAAGAGACCCAGTACTTC. This codes for CASSLVREEETQYF. Full variable domain (rest looked up from reference TRBV5-1 and TRBJ2-5): KAGVTQTPRYLIKTRGQQVTLSCSPISGHRSVSWYQQTPGQGLQFLFEYFSETQRNKGNFPGRFSGRQFSNSRSEMNVSTLELGDSALYLCASSLVREEETQYFGPGTRLLVL.

Concerning this clonotype itself: The junction does not match germline at one end; this may be a read error. The genes are TRBV29-1 and TRBJ2-5; a possible D gene is TRBD2 (5 bases). Germline V CDR1 and CDR2: SQVTM, ANQGSEA. CDR3 length: 14 amino acids. CDR3 amino acids: CSVGLTAGQETQCF. CDR3 DNA sequence: TGCAGCGTTGGTCTAACGGCGGGTCAAGAGACCCAGTGCTTC. The entire variable domain, with the rest obtained from reference TRBV29-1 and TRBJ2-5, is as follows: SAVISQKPSRDICQRGTSLTIQCQVDSQVTMMFWYRQQPGQSLTLIATANQGSEATYESGFVIDKFPISRPNLTFSTLTVSNMSPEDSSIYLCSVGLTAGQETQCFGPGTRLLVL.

In this sample, this clonotype turned up a few times. This sequence joins TRBV5-4 and TRBJ2-2; D gene unclear. Trimming removed 0 bases from V and 2 bases from J, with 8 bases in between. This CDR3 has 15 residues. The V gene's germline CDR1 is SGHNT and CDR2 YYREEE (reference sequence). This CDR3 reads CASSLDGHNTGELFF. CDR3 DNA: TGTGCCAGCAGCTTGGACGGCCATAACACCGGGGAGCTGTTTTTT. Full variable domain (missing parts from reference TRBV5-4 and TRBJ2-2): ETGVTQSPTHLIKTRGQQVTLRCSSQSGHNTVSWYQQALGQGPQFIFQYYREEENGRGNFPPRFSGLQFPNYSSELNVNALELDDSALYLCASSLDGHNTGELFFGEGSRLTVL.

This clonotype was recorded many times. The chain carries TRBV10-2 and TRBJ2-7; 11 bases line up with TRBD2. After removal of 5 bases from V and 4 bases from J, the junction contained 7 bases not matched to a gene. This CDR3 has 15 amino acids. The germline V gene has CDR1 WSHSY and CDR2 SAAADI. CDR3 nucleotide sequence: TGCGCCAGCAGTTCCCAACTAGCGGGAGTTTACGAGCAGTACTTC. Its protein is CASSSQLAGVYEQYF.

This clonotype was recorded many times. The chain combines TRBV12-3 or TRBV12-4 with TRBJ2-7, with D tentatively TRBD1 or TRBD2 (5 bases each). The V and J ends lost 6 bases and 6 bases respectively, with 12 bases between them. The CDR3 sequence is 12 residues long. CDR3 residues: CASSTEGIEQYF. The DNA for the CDR3 is TGTGCCAGCAGCACCGAGGGGATCGAGCAGTACTTC.

This chain uses TRBV7-2 with TRBJ2-1, with a weak D call TRBD2 (5 bases). The germline V gene encodes CDR1 SGHTA and CDR2 FQGNSA. The CDR3 runs 13 residues. V was pared by 1 base and J by 6 bases, with 7 bases between. The CDR3 DNA sequence: TGTGCCAGCAGCTTAGTAGCGATCAATGAGCAGTTCTTC. Protein product: CASSLVAINEQFF.

This clonotype was picked up many times. V usage is TRBV27 and J usage is TRBJ2-1, with D possibly matching TRBD2 (5 bases). The CDR3 loop spans 12 amino acids. V lost 4 bases, J lost 10 bases, and 11 bases lay in between. Germline loops: CDR1 MNHEY, CDR2 SMNVEV (reference sequence). The CDR3 sequence is CASSSDSREQFF. CDR3 nucleotide sequence: TGTGCCAGCAGTTCGGACTCCCGGGAGCAGTTCTTC.

V and J are TRBV5-1 and TRBJ2-5, with D tentatively TRBD1 (6 bases). V lost 5 bases to trimming and J lost 2 bases, with 10 bases between them. Germline lookup yields CDR1 SGHRS and CDR2 YFSETQ. The CDR3 is made up of 13 amino acids. The chain's CDR3 is CASRSGDQETQYF. CDR3 DNA: TGCGCCAGCAGGTCAGGGGATCAAGAGACCCAGTACTTC.

This clonotype was seen repeatedly, ten times or more. The V and J genes are TRBV20-1 and TRBJ1-1; tentatively, D is TRBD1 (5 bases). CDR1 is DFQATT and CDR2 is SNEGSKA in the germline V gene (reference sequence). V was clipped by 3 bases and J by 3 bases, with 11 bases between them. This CDR3 has 13 amino acids. This CDR3 is CSASGRVDTEAFF. The CDR3 DNA sequence: TGCAGTGCTAGCGGCAGGGTTGACACTGAAGCTTTCTTT.

The table lists this clonotype with a few counts. This sequence joins TRBV3-1 and TRBJ2-1; tentative D call: TRBD2 (5 bases). The germline CDR1 and CDR2 sequences are LGHDT and YNNKEL (reference sequence). Trimming took off 0 bases at V and 6 bases at J, with 15 bases between the two ends. The CDR3 is 16 amino acids. The CDR3 region is CASSQEGGWGANEQFF. The CDR3 nucleotides read TGTGCCAGCAGCCAAGAAGGCGGATGGGGAGCCAATGAGCAGTTCTTC.

This clonotype came up many times. The CDR3, as DNA: TGTGCCAGCAGCCTCAGCTTAGCCGGCGAGACCCAGTACTTC. It translates to CASSLSLAGETQYF. V usage is TRBV7-9 and J usage is TRBJ2-5; D is ambiguous. The CDR3 contains 14 residues. The germline V and J ends were trimmed by 5 bases and 5 bases, with 15 bases remaining between them. Germline CDR1 SEHNR, CDR2 FQNEAQ (reference sequence).

This clonotype has just a few counts. CDR3 coding DNA: TGCAGTGCTCTGAATGGGCTAGCGGGACGCGAGCAGTACTTC. This gives the protein CSALNGLAGREQYF. This chain links TRBV20-1 with TRBJ2-7; 9 bases align to TRBD2. Per germline, CDR1 DFQATT and CDR2 SNEGSKA (reference sequence). Trimming at V came to 5 bases and at J to 6 bases, leaving 11 bases not matched to a gene. This CDR3 comprises 14 residues.

This clonotype came up a few times. This chain links TRBV6-1 with TRBJ2-2; 11 nucleotides agree with TRBD2. Germline values: CDR1 MNHNS, CDR2 SASEGT. The V gene end was trimmed by 3 bases and the J gene end by 5 bases; junction bases not matched to a gene: 5. The CDR3 spans 16 residues. This CDR3 is CASSETSGIPTGELFF. Written as DNA, the CDR3 is TGTGCCAGCAGTGAGACTAGCGGGATACCTACCGGGGAGCTGTTTTTT.

This clonotype was found many times. V gene TRBV20-1 combines with J gene TRBJ2-7; TRBD2 might be the D (6 bases). The CDR3 runs to 13 residues. Trimming pared 7 bases from V and 0 bases from J, leaving 13 bases between. The germline CDR1 and CDR2 sequences are DFQATT and SNEGSKA (reference sequence). CDR3 bases: TGCAGTGTTCCGGGAGACAGCTCCTACGAGCAGTACTTC. Protein sequence: CSVPGDSSYEQYF.

Concerning this clonotype itself: With only one base between it and a far larger clone, this is likely a read error. The chain is built from TRBV2 and TRBJ2-1; D might be TRBD1 (6 bases). Trimming cost V 5 bases and J 6 bases, with 20 bases left between them. The CDR3 sequence is 16 residues long. Germline-derived CDR1 and CDR2 are SNHLY and FYNNEI. CDR3 nucleotide sequence: TGTGCCAGCAGTTCCAGGGGAAGTCTAAGGGGCAATGAGCAGTTCTTC. Amino acid sequence: CASSSRGSLRGNEQFF.

This clonotype was counted a few times. This chain uses TRBV5-1 with TRBJ1-6; 7 bases map to TRBD1. Germline assignment: CDR1 SGHRS and CDR2 YFSETQ. CDR3 length equals 16 residues. Trimming at V came to 4 bases and at J to 0 bases, leaving 4 bases not matched to a gene. The CDR3 region has the DNA TGCGCCAGCAGCCTTCAGGGGGGCTCCTATAATTCACCCCTCCACTTT. It is translated as CASSLQGGSYNSPLHF.

This clonotype has only a few counts. The chain employs TRBV3-1 and TRBJ2-4; 7 bases match TRBD1. CDR1 and CDR2 from the germline V gene are LGHDT and YNNKEL (reference sequence). After removal of 0 bases from V and 6 bases from J, the junction contained 8 bases not matched to a gene. This CDR3 is 16 amino acids long. CDR3 amino acids: CASSQELGDSLNIQYF. The CDR3 DNA reads TGTGCCAGCAGCCAAGAGCTCGGGGACAGTCTAAACATTCAGTACTTC.

At least ten counts were recorded for this clonotype. The chain uses TRBV29-1 and TRBJ2-7; 9 positions match TRBD1. The V gene end was trimmed by 4 bases and the J gene end by 7 bases; junction bases not matched to a gene: 11. CDR1 is SQVTM and CDR2 is ANQGSEA in the germline V gene. This CDR3 comprises 14 residues. The DNA for the CDR3 is TGCAGCGTTGTAGGGGACAGGGTTTTGGGAGAGCAGTACTTC. It yields the protein CSVVGDRVLGEQYF.

In the case of this clonotype: Since the CDR3 does not end with the conserved phenylalanine or tryptophan, this likely comes from a read error. The gene calls are TRBV20-1 and TRBJ2-5, with TRBD1 matching over 8 bases. Germline CDR1 reads DFQATT; CDR2 reads SNEGSKA (reference sequence). With 6 bases clipped from V and 3 bases from J, the junction kept 3 bases outside the gene matches. This CDR3 has 12 amino acids. The CDR3: CSARGLKETQYL. CDR3 coding DNA: TGCAGTGCCAGGGGGCTGAAAGAGACCCAGTACCTC.

This clonotype was detected many times. The chain joins TRBV28 to TRBJ2-5; perhaps TRBD2 as D (6 bases). The germline V gene encodes CDR1 MDHEN and CDR2 SYDVKM. The CDR3 is 15 residues long. Trimming took off 1 base at V and 3 bases at J, with 12 bases between the two ends. The CDR3 loop is CASSLSRREKETQYF. The CDR3 nucleotides read TGTGCCAGCAGTTTATCCCGTCGGGAGAAAGAGACCCAGTACTTC.

There are a few counts of this clonotype. The chain couples TRBV27 to TRBJ1-1; 8 bases fit TRBD1. CDR3 length equals 17 residues. Germline values: CDR1 MNHEY, CDR2 SMNVEV (reference sequence). Trimming removed 1 base from V and 5 bases from J; junction bases left unmatched: 12. The CDR3 protein is CASSLFGAGGRHTEAFF. The CDR3 DNA follows: TGTGCCAGCAGTTTATTTGGGGCAGGGGGCCGTCATACTGAAGCTTTCTTT.

V and J are TRBV5-1 and TRBJ2-5; D is undetermined. The CDR3 extends over 12 amino acids. Germline V gene lookup returns CDR1 SGHRS and CDR2 YFSETQ. The ends were cut back, 3 bases at V and 5 bases at J, with 8 bases in the middle. Here the CDR3 DNA reads TGCGCCAGCAGCTCCCTTAAGGAGACCCAGTACTTC. Encoded protein: CASSSLKETQYF.